Below, 12 T cell receptor beta chains from the same sample are listed, as sequenced in a study of identifying expanded T cells in peripheral blood. Some clones are missing from TCRdb's copy, which holds only in-frame ones; the method was immunoSEQ multiplex PCR. This table has roughly 56,000 clones, approximately 80% appearing once. Material for sequencing was blood. The receptor source for this set is a person aged 18 to 75 in good health.

This clone was seen a handful of times. The chain uses TRBV15 and TRBJ2-5, with D maybe TRBD2 (6 bases). This CDR3 has 17 amino acids. Germline assignment: CDR1 LNHNV and CDR2 YYDKDF (reference sequence). V lost 4 bases and J 5 bases, leaving 23 bases between the germline ends. The DNA of the CDR3 is TGTGCCACCAGCAACCAGGACGGGCAGGGAGGTCTTGAGACCCAGTACTTC. It is translated as CATSNQDGQGGLETQYF.

This clone has a handful of counts. The V gene is TRBV2, the J gene TRBJ2-5; D unresolved. The CDR3 has 14 amino acids. The V gene lost 4 bases and the J gene lost 4 bases, with 13 bases spanning the gap. Germline CDR1 and CDR2: SNHLY and FYNNEI. As DNA, the CDR3 is TGTGCCAGCAGTGGGGAATCCAAGGGAGAGACCCAGTACTTC. Protein sequence: CASSGESKGETQYF.

This rearrangement joins TRBV9 to TRBJ2-3, with D perhaps TRBD1 (6 bases). The CDR3 sequence is 15 residues long. Germline V gene lookup returns CDR1 SGDLS and CDR2 YYNGEE. Trimming cost V 3 bases and J 2 bases, with 13 bases left between them. CDR3 sequence: CASSASTGHTDTQYF. The CDR3 nucleotides read TGTGCCAGCAGCGCGTCGACAGGCCACACAGATACGCAGTATTTT.

V gene TRBV7-9 combines with J gene TRBJ2-2; TRBD2 aligns across 8 bases. J was trimmed by 9 bases and V by 5 bases; bases with no gene match: 17. Germline V gives CDR1 SEHNR, CDR2 FQNEAQ (reference sequence). The CDR3 is made up of 17 amino acids. The chain's CDR3 is CASSPHKPGLGSRELFF. The CDR3 DNA reads as TGTGCCAGCAGCCCACATAAACCGGGACTAGGGTCTAGGGAGCTGTTTTTT.

The chain is built from TRBV28 and TRBJ2-7; D ambiguous. Germline CDR1 reads MDHEN; CDR2 reads SYDVKM. The CDR3 is 13 amino acids. V was clipped by 4 bases and J by 2 bases, with 9 bases between them. CDR3 sequence: CASSSLLPYEQYF. The CDR3 nucleotides are TGTGCCAGCAGTTCCTTATTACCCTACGAGCAGTACTTC.

This sequence joins TRBV2 and TRBJ2-5; D perhaps matches TRBD1 (5 bases). The CDR3 is 14 amino acids. Germline CDR1 SNHLY, CDR2 FYNNEI. With 5 bases removed from V and 5 bases from J, the gap between germline ends came to 15 bases. The CDR3 region is CASSLRVGSETQYF. The DNA of the CDR3 is TGTGCCAGCAGTCTCAGGGTCGGGTCGGAGACCCAGTACTTC.

J is TRBJ2-4 and V is TRBV29-1, with a tentative D call TRBD2 (5 bases). Trimming removed 5 bases from V and 6 bases from J, with 8 bases in between. The CDR3 is 11 amino acids. Germline loops: CDR1 SQVTM, CDR2 ANQGSEA. The CDR3 nucleotides are TGCAGCGTTTTCCGGGGAAACATTCAGTACTTC. Translated: CSVFRGNIQYF.

This clone was recorded at least ten times. The chain carries TRBV7-3 and TRBJ2-1, with D perhaps matching TRBD1 (6 bases). This CDR3 has 15 amino acids. In germline, CDR1 is SGHTA, CDR2 FQGTGA. V gave up 3 bases and J gave up 4 bases, with 13 bases separating them. This CDR3 is CASSFNRAKYNEQFF. The CDR3 DNA reads TGTGCCAGCAGCTTCAACAGGGCTAAGTACAATGAGCAGTTCTTC.

As regards this clone: Different DNA sequences within this sample yield the same CDR3. The chain recombines TRBV5-1 with TRBJ2-3; 9 positions agree with TRBD1. This CDR3 is built from 16 residues. CDR1 SGHRS and CDR2 YFSETQ come from the germline V gene. Unmatched junction bases numbered 5, after V lost 0 bases and J lost 3 bases. CDR3 amino acids: CASSLGRDRVTDTQYF. CDR3 DNA: TGCGCCAGCAGCTTGGGCCGGGACAGGGTTACAGATACGCAGTATTTT.

In its sample, this clone was seen once. This chain joins TRBV7-9 and TRBJ2-1; a possible D gene is TRBD1 (5 bases). This CDR3 contains 16 residues. CDR1 and CDR2 (germline): SEHNR, FQNEAQ (reference sequence). The V and J ends lost 0 bases and 4 bases respectively, with 13 bases between them. The CDR3 DNA follows: TGTGCCAGCAGCTTAGCCAGGGTGGGGATATACAATGAGCAGTTCTTC. Its protein product is CASSLARVGIYNEQFF. Drawing the rest from reference TRBV7-9 and TRBJ2-1, the complete variable domain is DTGVSQNPRHKITKRGQNVTFRCDPISEHNRLYWYRQTLGQGPEFLTYFQNEAQLEKSRLLSDRFSAERPKGSFSTLEIQRTEQGDSAMYLCASSLARVGIYNEQFFGPGTRLTVL.

This chain's CDR3 is CASSVAGDQETQYF. CDR3 nucleotides: TGTGCCAGCAGCGTAGCGGGCGACCAAGAGACCCAGTACTTC. V usage is TRBV9 and J usage is TRBJ2-5; D is ambiguous. Trimming removed 0 bases from V and 0 bases from J, with 6 bases in between. Germline-derived CDR1 and CDR2 are SGDLS and YYNGEE. The CDR3 loop spans 14 amino acids.

The V call is TRBV27, the J call TRBJ2-1; TRBD2 matches at 9 bases. V lost 8 bases to trimming and J lost 1 base; unmatched junction nucleotides: 9. Germline lookup yields CDR1 MNHEY and CDR2 SMNVEV (reference sequence). The CDR3 is 16 residues long. Written as DNA, the CDR3 is TGTGCCAGCTCAACCCGGCGGGAGGGTTCCTACAATGAGCAGTTCTTC. It encodes CASSTRREGSYNEQFF.